Each of the 27 T cell receptor beta chains below was sequenced from the same sample in a study of Graves' ophthalmopathy and Graves' hyperthyroidism. RNA transcripts yielded amplified TCR beta CDR3 regions. First-round RT-PCR employed HTBI primers, with a second-round multiplex PCR after it. In TCRdb, the multiplex PCR reads were re-called with MiXCR into one record per CDR3 protein. The sample gives 650,000 to 800,000 distinct CDR3 sequences, over 40% of which show up once; over 2.5% is in the top ten. The specimen sequenced was peripheral blood. These receptors were taken from an adult man with Graves' ophthalmopathy.

V usage is TRBV12-3 or TRBV12-4 and J usage is TRBJ2-4; tentatively, D is TRBD2 (5 bases). The length of the CDR3 is 16 residues. Trimming removed 2 bases at V and 8 bases at J, with 19 bases between. The CDR3 reads CASSLRWASTWDIQYF. The CDR3 DNA reads TGTGCCAGCAGTTTACGGTGGGCTAGCACGTGGGACATTCAGTACTTC.

This clonotype was seen more than once but under ten times. V gene TRBV7-8 combines with J gene TRBJ1-2; D not resolved. V was trimmed by 5 bases and J by 4 bases, leaving 20 bases between them. The CDR3 consists of 16 residues. Germline V gene lookup returns CDR1 SGHVS and CDR2 FQNEAQ. DNA for the CDR3: TGTGCCAGCAGCCACTCCGACACCTCCCGGGGCTATGGCTACACCTTC. This sequence encodes CASSHSDTSRGYGYTF.

The rearrangement uses TRBV7-9 and TRBJ1-6; D not resolved. The CDR3 runs 13 residues. Germline-derived CDR1 and CDR2 are SEHNR and FQNEAQ (reference sequence). The germline V and J ends were trimmed by 5 bases and 4 bases, with 6 bases remaining between them. This CDR3 is CASSAEYNSPLHF. CDR3 DNA: TGTGCCAGCAGCGCGGAATATAATTCACCCCTCCACTTT.

This clonotype appeared many times. The chain recombines TRBV29-1 with TRBJ2-2; 7 bases align to TRBD1. V shed 3 bases, J shed 4 bases, and the junction held 5 bases outside the gene matches. The CDR3 extends over 14 amino acids. Germline V gene sequence: CDR1 SQVTM, CDR2 ANQGSEA. The CDR3 sequence is CSVENRGSTGELFF. The CDR3 coding sequence is TGCAGCGTTGAGAACAGGGGAAGCACCGGGGAGCTGTTTTTT.

This clonotype has ten or more counts. As DNA, the CDR3 is TGTGCCATCAGTGAGCTGCGAGGGGGCTACGGCATGAACACTGAAGCTTTCTTT. Translation gives CAISELRGGYGMNTEAFF. This chain links TRBV10-3 with TRBJ1-1, with 7 bases lining up with TRBD1. The CDR3 extends over 18 amino acids. Germline V CDR1 and CDR2: ENHRY, SYGVKD. V shed 2 bases and J 0 bases; nucleotides not matched to a gene: 12.

At least ten counts were recorded for this clonotype. The rearrangement links TRBV25-1 to TRBJ2-5; 7 bases align to TRBD1. V lost 7 bases and J lost 5; bases outside the gene matches: 10. Germline loops: CDR1 MGHDK, CDR2 SYGVNS. The CDR3 is 14 amino acids. The CDR3, as DNA: TGTGCCAGCAATCTACAGGGGAGTGGTGAGACCCAGTACTTC. This gives the protein CASNLQGSGETQYF. Full variable domain (remainder filled in from reference TRBV25-1 and TRBJ2-5): EADIYQTPRYLVIGTGKKITLECSQTMGHDKMYWYQQDPGMELHLIHYSYGVNSTEKGDLSSESTVSRIRTEHFPLTLESARPSHTSQYLCASNLQGSGETQYFGPGTRLLVL.

At least ten counts were recorded for this clonotype. The V gene is TRBV11-2, the J gene TRBJ2-2; D possibly corresponds to TRBD1 (6 bases). Germline lookup yields CDR1 SGHAT and CDR2 FQNNGV. Trimming left V 2 bases short and J 5 bases short, with 12 bases between. CDR3 length: 15 residues. CDR3 in amino acids: CASSLLAGATGELFF. The CDR3 DNA sequence: TGTGCCAGCAGCTTATTGGCAGGGGCGACCGGGGAGCTGTTTTTT.

The chain carries TRBV25-1 and TRBJ1-6; 9 nucleotides agree with TRBD1. The germline CDR1 and CDR2 sequences are MGHDK and SYGVNS. This CDR3 contains 12 residues. The ends lost 6 bases at V and 14 bases at J; junction bases unmatched: 5. The CDR3 spells CASRQGASALHF. CDR3 nucleotide sequence: TGTGCCAGCAGACAGGGGGCATCAGCCCTCCACTTT. The full variable domain, completed using reference TRBV25-1 and TRBJ1-6, is EADIYQTPRYLVIGTGKKITLECSQTMGHDKMYWYQQDPGMELHLIHYSYGVNSTEKGDLSSESTVSRIRTEHFPLTLESARPSHTSQYLCASRQGASALHFGNGTRLTVT.

This clonotype was counted many times. The chain recombines TRBV9 with TRBJ1-1; D ambiguous. CDR3 length equals 14 residues. Germline loops: CDR1 SGDLS, CDR2 YYNGEE. Trimming took off 0 bases at V and 0 bases at J, with 6 bases between the two ends. The CDR3 nucleotides are TGTGCCAGCAGCGTAGGACACCTGAACACTGAAGCTTTCTTT. Translated: CASSVGHLNTEAFF.

The V gene is TRBV6-5, the J gene TRBJ2-2; TRBD2 matches at 8 bases. The germline CDR1 and CDR2 sequences are MNHEY and SVGAGI. With V trimmed by 6 bases and J by 6 bases, 9 bases remained unmatched. The CDR3 runs 15 residues. CDR3 protein: CASSAAGGGPGELFF. As DNA, the CDR3 is TGTGCCAGCAGCGCGGCCGGGGGGGGCCCCGGGGAGCTGTTTTTT.

V is TRBV15 and J is TRBJ1-6, with a possible D match to TRBD1 (6 bases). The CDR3 runs to 14 residues. The V end lost 2 bases, the J end lost 6 bases, and 8 bases lay between the germline ends. Germline V gene data show CDR1 as LNHNV and CDR2 as YYDKDF (reference sequence). CDR3 amino acids: CATSRQGPNSPLHF. The CDR3 nucleotides are TGTGCCACCAGCAGACAGGGGCCTAATTCACCCCTCCACTTT.

DNA of the CDR3: TGTGCCAGCTCGCCCCGGACCAACGTCCTGACTTTC. Protein: CASSPRTNVLTF. This chain connects TRBV25-1 to TRBJ2-6; no reliable D call. The CDR3 totals 12 residues. Germline V lookup: CDR1 MGHDK, CDR2 SYGVNS. V lost 8 bases, J lost 8 bases, and 10 bases lay in between. The complete variable domain, with remaining parts taken from reference TRBV25-1 and TRBJ2-6, reads EADIYQTPRYLVIGTGKKITLECSQTMGHDKMYWYQQDPGMELHLIHYSYGVNSTEKGDLSSESTVSRIRTEHFPLTLESARPSHTSQYLCASSPRTNVLTFGAGSRLTVL.

This clonotype came up many times. The rearrangement links TRBV5-1 to TRBJ1-2; TRBD1 is a possible D gene (5 bases). This CDR3 has 13 amino acids. The germline V and J ends were trimmed by 4 bases and 7 bases, with 14 bases remaining between them. Germline assignment: CDR1 SGHRS and CDR2 YFSETQ. The CDR3 DNA reads TGCGCCAGCAGCCCGCGGGGGGACCGTGGCTACACCTTC. Encoded protein: CASSPRGDRGYTF.

Concerning this clonotype: The junction does not match germline at one end; this may be a read error. V usage is TRBV10-2 and J usage is TRBJ2-7; no reliable D call. CDR1 and CDR2 (germline): WSHSY, SAAADI. The CDR3 is 14 residues long. CDR3 protein: CASSVTVGTYEQYF. CDR3 nucleotides: TGTGCCAGCAGTGTTACAGTGGGAACCTACGAGCAGTACTTC.

This clonotype showed up many times. This chain links TRBV6-1 with TRBJ1-1; no clear D gene. V lost 3 bases, J lost 11 bases, and 7 bases lay in between. Germline CDR1 MNHNS, CDR2 SASEGT. This CDR3 is 10 amino acids long. CDR3 amino acids: CASSDLFAFF. DNA of the CDR3: TGTGCCAGCAGTGATTTGTTTGCTTTCTTT.

This rearrangement joins TRBV2 to TRBJ2-5; D uncertain. Germline V CDR1 and CDR2: SNHLY, FYNNEI. V dropped 2 bases and J dropped 9 bases, with 16 bases sitting between them. The CDR3 covers 14 residues. CDR3 in amino acids: CASSENRAFTAQYF. CDR3 nucleotides: TGTGCCAGCAGTGAAAATAGGGCCTTCACGGCCCAGTACTTC.

Comments on this clonotype: A read error may produce the germline difference seen at one junction end. This rearrangement joins TRBV2 to TRBJ1-2, with 8 bases that match TRBD1. The CDR3 consists of 9 residues. Germline CDR1 and CDR2: SNHLY and FYNNEI. In DNA form, the CDR3 reads TGTGCCAGCAGGATTCAGGGGGCGTTC. This codes for CASRIQGAF.

This clonotype was observed a handful of times. This rearrangement joins TRBV9 to TRBJ1-5, with 8 bases lining up with TRBD1. The CDR3 is 15 residues long. Looked up from germline, CDR1 is SGDLS and CDR2 is YYNGEE. V trimming: 4 bases; J trimming: 6 bases; junction bases outside the gene matches: 9. The CDR3: CASSRIPGGGQPQHF. CDR3 nucleotides: TGTGCCAGCAGCAGAATCCCAGGGGGCGGTCAGCCCCAGCATTTT.

Remarks on this clonotype: A much larger clone differs by one base, so this may be a read error. The V gene is TRBV12-3 or TRBV12-4, the J gene TRBJ1-2; possible D gene TRBD1, 6 bases. The CDR3 runs 13 residues. V was trimmed by 8 bases and J by 3 bases, leaving 13 bases between them. The CDR3 DNA reads as TGTGCCAGCGCCCGGGACATCGACTATGGCTACACCTTC. Translated: CASARDIDYGYTF.

The chain couples TRBV10-3 to TRBJ2-1, with D unclear. The V and J ends lost 3 bases and 6 bases respectively, with 9 bases between them. Per germline, CDR1 ENHRY and CDR2 SYGVKD. The CDR3 is 13 residues long. CDR3 DNA sequence: TGTGCCATCAGTGACGCAGGTGGCAATGAGCAGTTCTTC. Translation gives CAISDAGGNEQFF.

The chain has TRBV20-1 and TRBJ2-7, with a weak D call TRBD1 (7 bases). The V and J ends lost 6 bases and 1 base respectively, with 16 bases between them. Germline CDR1 reads DFQATT; CDR2 reads SNEGSKA (reference sequence). The CDR3 totals 14 residues. The CDR3 reads CSAWKAGGSYEQYF. The CDR3 coding sequence is TGCAGTGCCTGGAAGGCAGGGGGGTCCTACGAGCAGTACTTC.

The chain has TRBV24-1 and TRBJ2-7; 8 bases agree with TRBD1. The CDR3 runs to 14 residues. Trimming at V came to 2 bases and at J to 6 bases, leaving 5 bases not matched to a gene. From germline, CDR1 is KGHDR and CDR2 SFDVKD. The CDR3: CATSDSDRDFEQYF. CDR3 sequence (DNA): TGTGCCACCAGTGATTCGGACAGGGATTTCGAGCAGTACTTC.

This chain connects TRBV7-3 to TRBJ1-1; 9 positions agree with TRBD1. The germline V gene encodes CDR1 SGHTA and CDR2 FQGTGA. The CDR3 has 11 residues. The V segment lost 5 bases and the J segment 11 bases; nucleotides outside the gene matches: 3. CDR3: CASSRTGAAFF. The CDR3 DNA reads TGTGCCAGCAGCCGGACAGGGGCCGCTTTCTTT.

This clonotype occurred many times. This rearrangement joins TRBV19 to TRBJ2-2; D possibly matches TRBD1 or TRBD2 (5 bases each). CDR3 length equals 14 residues. Germline CDR1 is LNHDA and CDR2 is SQIVND (reference sequence). The ends were cut back, 3 bases at V and 4 bases at J, with 9 bases in the middle. As DNA, the CDR3 is TGTGCCAGTAGTATGGGACCGGGCACCGGGGAGCTGTTTTTT. It yields the protein CASSMGPGTGELFF.

As concerns this clonotype: With a much larger clone just one base away, this may be a read error. The chain employs TRBV2 and TRBJ2-7, with TRBD1 identical over 7 bases. J lost 0 bases, V lost 11 bases, and 7 bases had no gene match. CDR1 and CDR2 from the germline V gene are SNHLY and FYNNEI. CDR3 size: 13 residues. In DNA form, the CDR3 reads TGTGCCGGATCGGACAGGTCCTCCTACGAGCAGTACTTC. Amino acid sequence: CAGSDRSSYEQYF.

Ten or more counts support this clonotype. The genes are TRBV7-2 and TRBJ2-7; 9 bases match TRBD2. The V and J ends lost 2 bases and 5 bases, in that order; junction bases with no gene match: 7. This CDR3 is built from 15 residues. Germline CDR1 SGHTA, CDR2 FQGNSA. The CDR3 reads CASSLKREVFHEQYF. For the CDR3, the DNA is TGTGCCAGCAGCTTAAAGCGGGAGGTTTTCCACGAGCAGTACTTC.

This clonotype was detected ten times or more. The V call is TRBV11-2, the J call TRBJ1-2, with D unresolved. The CDR3 covers 13 residues. Germline V lookup: CDR1 SGHAT, CDR2 FQNNGV. V lost 5 bases and J 4 bases, leaving 11 bases between the germline ends. The CDR3 DNA sequence: TGTGCCAGCAGCCCCGGACGGGTCTATGGCTACACCTTC. Residues: CASSPGRVYGYTF.